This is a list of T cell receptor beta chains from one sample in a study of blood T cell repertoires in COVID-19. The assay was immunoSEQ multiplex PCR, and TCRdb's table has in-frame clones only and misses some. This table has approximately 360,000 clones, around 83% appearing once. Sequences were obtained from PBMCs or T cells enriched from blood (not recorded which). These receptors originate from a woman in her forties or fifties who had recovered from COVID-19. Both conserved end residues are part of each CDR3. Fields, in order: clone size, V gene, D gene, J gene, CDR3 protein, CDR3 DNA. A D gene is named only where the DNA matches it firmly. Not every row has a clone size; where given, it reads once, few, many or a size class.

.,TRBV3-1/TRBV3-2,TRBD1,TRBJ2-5,CASSRRDRVAETQYF,TGTGCCAGCAGCCGCCGGGACAGGGTTGCTGAGACCCAGTACTTC
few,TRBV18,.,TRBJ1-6,CASSVRSRSVSPLHF,TGTGCCAGCTCAGTACGGAGTCGCTCTGTTTCACCCCTCCACTTT
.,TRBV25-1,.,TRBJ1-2,CASTREGYGYTF,TGTGCCAGCACCAGGGAGGGCTATGGCTACACCTTC
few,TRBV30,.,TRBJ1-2,CACPGNGYTF,TGTGCCTGTCCCGGTAATGGCTACACCTTC
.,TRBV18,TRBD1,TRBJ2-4,CASSPEDRGLAKNIQYF,TGTGCCAGCTCACCAGAGGACAGGGGGCTAGCCAAAAACATTCAGTACTTC
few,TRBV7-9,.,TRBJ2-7,CASKSGLDYEQYF,TGTGCCAGCAAATCGGGACTCGACTACGAGCAGTACTTC
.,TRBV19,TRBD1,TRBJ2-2,CASSPGQVNTGELFF,TGTGCCAGTAGTCCCGGACAGGTGAACACCGGGGAGCTGTTTTTT
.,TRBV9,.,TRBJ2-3,CASSENPHGSRTDTQYF,TGTGCCAGCAGCGAAAATCCACACGGGAGTAGGACAGATACGCAGTATTTT
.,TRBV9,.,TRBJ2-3,CASSDQLLGADTQYF,TGTGCCAGCAGCGATCAGCTTCTAGGGGCAGATACGCAGTATTTT
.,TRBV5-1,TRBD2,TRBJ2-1,CASSLAGGAYNEQFF,TGCGCCAGCAGCTTGGCCGGGGGGGCGTACAATGAGCAGTTCTTC
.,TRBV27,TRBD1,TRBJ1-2,CASSLGQGVGGYTF,TGTGCCAGCAGTTTGGGACAGGGGGTAGGTGGCTACACCTTC
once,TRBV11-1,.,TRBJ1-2,CASSAQNYGYTF,TGTGCCAGCAGTGCGCAAAACTATGGCTACACCTTC
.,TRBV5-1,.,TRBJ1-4,CASSLGRGSATNEKLFF,TGCGCCAGCAGCTTGGGCCGTGGCTCAGCAACTAATGAAAAACTGTTTTTT
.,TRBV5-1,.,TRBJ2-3,CASSLPRGTDTQYF,TGCGCCAGCAGCTTGCCCAGGGGCACAGATACGCAGTATTTT
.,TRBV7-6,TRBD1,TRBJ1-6,CASSLAGTGRDSPLHF,TGTGCCAGCAGCTTAGCCGGGACAGGGCGTGATTCACCCCTCCACTTT
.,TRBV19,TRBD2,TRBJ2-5,CASSIAGAGQQETQYF,TGTGCCAGTAGTATAGCCGGAGCGGGGCAGCAAGAGACCCAGTACTTC
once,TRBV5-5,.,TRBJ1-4,CASSAFGATNEKLFF,TGTGCCAGCAGCGCATTCGGGGCAACTAATGAAAAACTGTTTTTT
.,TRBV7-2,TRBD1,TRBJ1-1,CASSPGTGVLNTEAFF,TGTGCCAGCAGCCCCGGGACAGGGGTACTGAACACTGAAGCTTTCTTT
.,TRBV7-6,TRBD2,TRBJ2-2,CASSLVAGEVGGELFF,TGTGCCAGCAGCTTAGTAGCGGGAGAGGTCGGCGGGGAGCTGTTTTTT
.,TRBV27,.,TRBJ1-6,CASSLSRPAGLSNSPLHF,TGTGCCAGCAGTTTATCGAGACCCGCCGGACTATCTAATTCACCCCTCCACTTT
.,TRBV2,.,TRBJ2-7,CASSGQYYEQYF,TGTGCCAGCAGTGGACAGTACTACGAGCAGTACTTC
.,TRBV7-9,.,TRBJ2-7,CASSVDSYEQYF,TGTGCCAGCAGCGTTGACAGCTACGAGCAGTACTTC
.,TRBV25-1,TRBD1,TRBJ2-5,CARTGEGETQYF,TGTGCCAGGACAGGGGAAGGAGAGACCCAGTACTTC
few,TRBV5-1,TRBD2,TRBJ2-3,CASRDPRLAGTDTQYF,TGCGCCAGCAGGGACCCCCGACTAGCGGGAACCGATACGCAGTATTTT
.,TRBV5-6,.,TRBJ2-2,CASSLEGGAAGELFF,TGTGCCAGCAGCTTGGAAGGTGGAGCGGCCGGGGAGCTGTTTTTT
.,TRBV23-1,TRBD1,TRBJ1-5,CASPQGADQPQHF,TGCGCCAGCCCCCAGGGGGCCGATCAGCCCCAGCATTTT
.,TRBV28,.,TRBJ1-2,CASTSQQGWNYGYTF,TGTGCCAGCACCTCACAACAGGGATGGAACTATGGCTACACCTTC
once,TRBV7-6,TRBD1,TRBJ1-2,CASSGGTGGMGGYTF,TGTGCCAGCAGCGGGGGGACAGGGGGCATGGGTGGCTACACCTTC
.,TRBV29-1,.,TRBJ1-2,CSVAGGQDYGYTF,TGCAGCGTTGCTGGAGGGCAGGACTATGGCTACACCTTC
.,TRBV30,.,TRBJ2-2,CAWSNTNTGELFF,TGTGCCTGGAGTAATACGAACACCGGGGAGCTGTTTTTT
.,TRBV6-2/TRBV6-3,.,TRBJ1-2,CASSSTRQDGVTYGYTF,TGTGCCAGCAGTTCAACGAGACAGGATGGGGTGACCTATGGCTACACCTTC
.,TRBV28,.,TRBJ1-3,CASSTWTDGNTIYF,TGTGCCAGCAGTACTTGGACAGACGGAAACACCATATATTTT
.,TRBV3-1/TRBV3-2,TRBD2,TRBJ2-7,CASAAGDYEQYF,TGTGCCAGCGCGGCGGGAGACTACGAGCAGTACTTC
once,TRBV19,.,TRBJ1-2,CASSKQGWSEYGYTF,TGTGCCAGTAGTAAACAGGGCTGGTCGGAGTATGGCTACACCTTC
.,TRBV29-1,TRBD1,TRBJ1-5,CSVALTGDPNQPQHF,TGCAGCGTTGCCCTAACAGGGGACCCCAATCAGCCCCAGCATTTT
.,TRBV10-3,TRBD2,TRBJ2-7,CATKGGGDSYEQYF,TGTGCCACTAAGGGCGGGGGGGACTCCTACGAGCAGTACTTC
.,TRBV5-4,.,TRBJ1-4,CASSQNREPTNEKLFF,TGTGCCAGCAGCCAAAACAGGGAACCAACTAATGAAAAACTGTTTTTT
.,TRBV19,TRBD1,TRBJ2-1,CASSRIDRGAYNEQFF,TGTGCCAGTAGCCGAATTGACAGGGGTGCCTACAATGAGCAGTTCTTC
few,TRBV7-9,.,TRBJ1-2,CASSLQAGDGYTF,TGTGCCAGCAGCTTACAGGCGGGGGATGGCTACACCTTC
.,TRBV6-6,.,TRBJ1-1,CASSYLQGSEAFF,TGTGCCAGCAGTTACCTACAGGGTTCTGAAGCTTTCTTT